The 31 T cell receptor beta chains given below trace back to one sample, sequenced in a study of beta chain features in type 1 diabetes. The study reverse transcribed the entire isolated RNA, so it sequenced expressed TCRB transcripts. The repertoire was sequenced with immunoSEQ multiplex PCR; TCRdb's copy has only in-frame clones and lacks some. The sample includes approximately 380,000 clones, about 16% of them seen just once. The specimen was naive CD4+ T cells from blood. Receptors were obtained from a woman in her late teens or twenties in good health.

This clone was seen a few times. This chain links TRBV7-8 with TRBJ2-5, with a weak D call TRBD2 (6 bases). Trimming cost V 5 bases and J 2 bases, with 12 bases left between them. Germline V gene lookup returns CDR1 SGHVS and CDR2 FQNEAQ. The length of the CDR3 is 14 residues. The CDR3 loop is CASSGREFQETQYF. In DNA form, the CDR3 reads TGTGCCAGCAGCGGCCGGGAGTTTCAAGAGACCCAGTACTTC.

In its sample, this clone was seen a few times. The chain couples TRBV5-1 to TRBJ1-1, with D possibly being TRBD1 (6 bases). V was pared by 0 bases and J by 5 bases, with 20 bases between. Germline lookup yields CDR1 SGHRS and CDR2 YFSETQ. The CDR3 is 17 residues long. CDR3 sequence: CASSLGPPGGRWTEAFF. In DNA, the CDR3 is TGCGCCAGCAGCTTGGGCCCCCCCGGGGGGCGTTGGACTGAAGCTTTCTTT.

The V and J genes are TRBV10-3 and TRBJ2-3; a possible D gene is TRBD2 (6 bases). Per the germline V gene, CDR1 is ENHRY and CDR2 is SYGVKD. V lost 8 bases and J 0 bases, leaving 12 bases between the germline ends. The CDR3 sequence is 14 residues long. CDR3 in amino acids: CAIAMGTSTDTQYF. CDR3 nucleotide sequence: TGTGCCATCGCGATGGGGACTAGCACAGATACGCAGTATTTT.

The genes are TRBV2 and TRBJ2-7, with D perhaps TRBD1 (5 bases). V dropped 6 bases and J dropped 3 bases, with 15 bases sitting between them. Germline V gene lookup returns CDR1 SNHLY and CDR2 FYNNEI. The CDR3 loop spans 14 amino acids. DNA for the CDR3: TGTGCCAGCAGCACAGGCTGGACGGGCTACGAGCAGTACTTC. This translates into CASSTGWTGYEQYF.

A few counts support this clone. Here the CDR3 reads CASVGQGARYGYTF. As DNA, the CDR3 is TGTGCCAGCGTGGGACAGGGTGCCCGCTATGGCTACACCTTC. This chain connects TRBV6-5 to TRBJ1-2; 9 nucleotides agree with TRBD1. The CDR3 loop spans 14 amino acids. Germline trimming cut 8 bases from V and 4 bases from J; bases unmatched to any gene: 8. Germline CDR1 is MNHEY and CDR2 is SVGAGI.

The rearrangement joins TRBV7-9 to TRBJ2-7; 8 bases line up with TRBD2. With V trimmed by 4 bases and J by 2 bases, 7 bases remained unmatched. The CDR3 loop spans 15 amino acids. Looked up from germline, CDR1 is SEHNR and CDR2 is FQNEAQ (reference sequence). CDR3 residues: CASSSRGGNPYEQYF. The CDR3 DNA sequence: TGTGCCAGCAGCTCCCGGGGGGGTAACCCCTACGAGCAGTACTTC. The entire variable domain, with the rest obtained from reference TRBV7-9 and TRBJ2-7, is as follows: DTGVSQNPRHKITKRGQNVTFRCDPISEHNRLYWYRQTLGQGPEFLTYFQNEAQLEKSRLLSDRFSAERPKGSFSTLEIQRTEQGDSAMYLCASSSRGGNPYEQYFGPGTRLTVT.

This clone appeared a few times. The CDR3 DNA reads as TGCAGCGTTCGACGACAGGGGGCCGCCCAGTACTTC. It translates to CSVRRQGAAQYF. This chain joins TRBV29-1 and TRBJ2-5, with TRBD1 matching 10 bases. V was clipped by 5 bases and J by 9 bases; unmatched bases: 6. The CDR3 has 12 residues. Germline V gene sequence: CDR1 SQVTM, CDR2 ANQGSEA.

The rearrangement links TRBV7-8 to TRBJ1-1, with D uncertain. The ends were cut back, 0 bases at V and 2 bases at J, with 7 bases in the middle. The V gene's germline CDR1 is SGHVS and CDR2 FQNEAQ. CDR3 length: 14 residues. In DNA, the CDR3 is TGTGCCAGCAGCTTAGCCGGTGCTAACACTGAAGCTTTCTTT. This encodes CASSLAGANTEAFF.

The chain couples TRBV20-1 to TRBJ1-5; 7 bases map to TRBD1. CDR1 DFQATT and CDR2 SNEGSKA come from the germline V gene (reference sequence). This CDR3 has 10 amino acids. Losses at the gene ends were 7 bases for V and 8 bases for J; bases not matched to a gene: 2. CDR3: CSDTGEPQHF. The CDR3 region has the DNA TGCAGTGATACAGGGGAGCCCCAGCATTTT.

The V call is TRBV28, the J call TRBJ1-1, with unresolved D. Trimming took 6 bases from V and 11 from J, leaving 13 bases between them. Looked up from germline, CDR1 is MDHEN and CDR2 is SYDVKM. The CDR3 has 11 amino acids. The CDR3 reads CASRDTIRAFF. In DNA, the CDR3 is TGTGCCAGCAGGGATACTATTCGGGCTTTCTTT.

This sequence joins TRBV30 and TRBJ1-2, with D possibly matching TRBD1 (6 bases). Germline CDR1 and CDR2: GTSNPN and SVGIG (reference sequence). The length of the CDR3 is 10 residues. V lost 3 bases and J 8 bases, leaving 7 bases between the germline ends. The CDR3 loop is CAWSRGGYTF. The DNA of the CDR3 is TGTGCCTGGAGCAGGGGAGGCTACACCTTC.

This clone was seen a few times. The chain links TRBV28 to TRBJ2-1; 7 positions match TRBD2. The germline gives CDR1 MDHEN, CDR2 SYDVKM. V lost 6 bases, J lost 8 bases, and 10 bases stayed unmatched. This CDR3 is built from 14 residues. CDR3 loop: CASRVVGGADEQFF. CDR3 in DNA: TGTGCCAGCAGGGTCGTGGGAGGGGCCGATGAGCAGTTCTTC.

This chain uses TRBV5-1 with TRBJ1-4; a possible D gene is TRBD1 (6 bases). The CDR3 is 14 residues long. The germline V gene encodes CDR1 SGHRS and CDR2 YFSETQ. V was clipped by 4 bases and J by 3 bases, with 10 bases between them. The CDR3 nucleotides read TGCGCCAGCAGCATCGACAGGCCTAATGAAAAACTGTTTTTT. It codes for CASSIDRPNEKLFF.

The chain is built from TRBV7-9 and TRBJ2-1; possible D gene TRBD2, 5 bases. Germline V gene sequence: CDR1 SEHNR, CDR2 FQNEAQ (reference sequence). The CDR3 length is 12 residues. V was pared by 2 bases and J by 7 bases, with 6 bases between. CDR3 in amino acids: CASSLSGNEQFF. DNA for the CDR3: TGTGCCAGCAGCTTAAGCGGAAATGAGCAGTTCTTC.

This chain links TRBV10-3 with TRBJ2-7, with 7 bases identical to TRBD2. Germline V lookup: CDR1 ENHRY, CDR2 SYGVKD. The CDR3 is made up of 14 amino acids. V trimming: 8 bases; J trimming: 4 bases; junction bases outside the gene matches: 11. This chain's CDR3 is CAIRFGGGQYEQYF. The CDR3 coding sequence is TGTGCCATCCGCTTCGGGGGAGGGCAATACGAGCAGTACTTC.

This clone was detected a few times. The CDR3 is CASSEEGLQSGEQFF. In nucleotides, the CDR3 is TGTGCCAGCAGTGAAGAGGGACTCCAATCGGGTGAGCAGTTCTTC. The chain recombines TRBV2 with TRBJ2-1; weak D call: TRBD2 (6 bases). Germline V CDR1 and CDR2: SNHLY, FYNNEI. Trimming stripped 1 base from V and 9 bases from J, with 16 bases between. The CDR3 is 15 residues long.

This clone appeared a few times. The chain joins TRBV28 to TRBJ1-5; D is possibly TRBD1 (6 bases). V gave up 7 bases and J gave up 6 bases, with 10 bases separating them. The CDR3 contains 12 residues. Germline-derived CDR1 and CDR2 are MDHEN and SYDVKM. CDR3 nucleotide sequence: TGTGCCAGCACCTCCAGGGGTCAGCCCCAGCATTTT. Translating it yields CASTSRGQPQHF.

This clone was counted only a few times. The chain combines TRBV27 with TRBJ2-1, with 9 bases matching TRBD2. Trimming removed 5 bases from V and 8 bases from J; junction bases left unmatched: 13. CDR1 and CDR2 (germline): MNHEY, SMNVEV (reference sequence). The CDR3 totals 16 residues. CDR3 sequence: CASSRTGTSFGDEQFF. CDR3 DNA: TGTGCCAGCAGTCGTACCGGGACTAGCTTTGGGGATGAGCAGTTCTTC.

This chain joins TRBV18 and TRBJ2-3, with 9 bases aligning to TRBD1. Per germline, CDR1 KGHSH and CDR2 LQKENI. This CDR3 comprises 17 residues. The ends lost 6 bases at V and 2 bases at J; junction bases unmatched: 12. The chain's CDR3 is CASSPQPGQGTTDTQYF. The CDR3 DNA follows: TGTGCCAGCTCCCCCCAACCGGGACAGGGCACCACAGATACGCAGTATTTT.

This clone occurred a few times. CDR3 nucleotides: TGCAGTGCTAGAGACCCTAACGAGCAGTACTTC. It yields the protein CSARDPNEQYF. The chain has TRBV20-1 and TRBJ2-7; D is uncertain. Germline V gene sequence: CDR1 DFQATT, CDR2 SNEGSKA (reference sequence). The CDR3 loop spans 11 amino acids. Trimming pared 0 bases from V and 5 bases from J, leaving 5 bases between.

CDR3 DNA sequence: TGTGCCAGCAGCGGGGGGACTAGCGGGAGAGAGACCCAGTACTTC. Translating gives CASSGGTSGRETQYF. The gene calls are TRBV9 and TRBJ2-5; 14 bases match TRBD2. The CDR3 sequence is 15 residues long. Germline V gene lookup returns CDR1 SGDLS and CDR2 YYNGEE. The V and J ends lost 3 bases and 4 bases, in that order; junction bases with no gene match: 2.

The chain carries TRBV27 and TRBJ2-3; 8 nucleotides match TRBD2. From germline, CDR1 is MNHEY and CDR2 SMNVEV (reference sequence). There are 15 residues in the CDR3. After removal of 6 bases from V and 3 bases from J, the junction contained 8 bases not matched to a gene. CDR3 in amino acids: CASRKAGVGTDTQYF. As DNA, the CDR3 is TGTGCCAGCAGAAAAGCGGGAGTTGGGACAGATACGCAGTATTTT.

The chain employs TRBV15 and TRBJ1-1, with TRBD1 as a possible D gene (6 bases). Trimming took off 4 bases at V and 5 bases at J, with 17 bases between the two ends. Looked up from germline, CDR1 is LNHNV and CDR2 is YYDKDF (reference sequence). The length of the CDR3 is 15 residues. The CDR3 sequence is CATSKGGGGGTEAFF. The CDR3 DNA is TGTGCCACCAGCAAGGGGGGGGGAGGTGGAACTGAAGCTTTCTTT.

The chain recombines TRBV7-2 with TRBJ2-3; D not certain. The CDR3 totals 15 residues. V was pared by 5 bases and J by 2 bases, with 14 bases between. Germline CDR1 SGHTA, CDR2 FQGNSA. CDR3 sequence: CASSTGLTSTDTQYF. The CDR3 DNA reads as TGTGCCAGCAGCACGGGTCTCACATCCACAGATACGCAGTATTTT.

The rearrangement links TRBV7-9 to TRBJ2-7, with D possibly matching TRBD2 (6 bases). Germline CDR1 and CDR2: SEHNR and FQNEAQ (reference sequence). The V and J ends lost 5 bases and 0 bases respectively, with 14 bases between them. The length of the CDR3 is 15 residues. The DNA for the CDR3 is TGTGCCAGCAGCACGGGGGACTTCTTCTCCTACGAGCAGTACTTC. Translated: CASSTGDFFSYEQYF. Complete variable domain (other parts from reference TRBV7-9 and TRBJ2-7): DTGVSQNPRHKITKRGQNVTFRCDPISEHNRLYWYRQTLGQGPEFLTYFQNEAQLEKSRLLSDRFSAERPKGSFSTLEIQRTEQGDSAMYLCASSTGDFFSYEQYFGPGTRLTVT.

A few counts support this clone. This chain connects TRBV30 to TRBJ2-2; D perhaps matches TRBD2 (5 bases). Trimming shortened V by 1 base and J by 4 bases, and 10 bases separated the two germline ends. The CDR3 is 14 amino acids. Germline CDR1 and CDR2: GTSNPN and SVGIG (reference sequence). The CDR3, as DNA: TGTGCCTGGAGTGAGGGAGCTCCCACCGGGGAGCTGTTTTTT. It translates to CAWSEGAPTGELFF.

This rearrangement joins TRBV7-8 to TRBJ2-5; D possibly corresponds to TRBD1 (5 bases). Per the germline V gene, CDR1 is SGHVS and CDR2 is FQNEAQ. Trimming cost V 6 bases and J 2 bases, with 10 bases left between them. This CDR3 spans 13 amino acids. This CDR3 reads CASSSDRQETQYF. Written as DNA, the CDR3 is TGTGCCAGCAGTTCCGACAGACAAGAGACCCAGTACTTC.

This clone was observed a few times. J is TRBJ2-3 and V is TRBV10-3; maybe TRBD2 (5 bases). Between the trimmed V and J ends, which lost 3 bases and 0 bases, there was a span of 7 bases. Germline V CDR1 and CDR2: ENHRY, SYGVKD. The CDR3 is made up of 14 amino acids. CDR3 bases: TGTGCCATCAGTGACGGGGTCAGCACAGATACGCAGTATTTT. Its translation: CAISDGVSTDTQYF.

This chain links TRBV28 with TRBJ2-3; 9 bases fit TRBD1. Germline loops: CDR1 MDHEN, CDR2 SYDVKM. The V and J ends lost 8 bases and 4 bases, in that order; junction bases with no gene match: 13. The CDR3 runs 16 residues. In nucleotides, the CDR3 is TGTGCCAGCTATCTTCCCGGAGGACAGGGGTCAGATACGCAGTATTTT. Translated: CASYLPGGQGSDTQYF. Supplemented by reference TRBV28 and TRBJ2-3, the full variable domain reads DVKVTQSSRYLVKRTGEKVFLECVQDMDHENMFWYRQDPGLGLRLIYFSYDVKMKEKGDIPEGYSVSREKKERFSLILESASTNQTSMYLCASYLPGGQGSDTQYFGPGTRLTVL.

This clone was observed a few times. This sample includes further DNA sequences coding for the same CDR3. The rearrangement joins TRBV5-4 to TRBJ2-5, with TRBD1 matching 7 bases. CDR1 and CDR2 (germline): SGHNT, YYREEE (reference sequence). This CDR3 region has 14 residues. Losses at the gene ends were 4 bases for V and 2 bases for J; bases not matched to a gene: 5. CDR3 sequence reads: CASSRGQTQETQYF. The CDR3 DNA sequence: TGTGCCAGCAGCCGGGGACAGACTCAAGAGACCCAGTACTTC.

The rearrangement joins TRBV7-2 to TRBJ2-3, with D possibly matching TRBD2 (5 bases). The CDR3 runs to 15 residues. Trimming left V 5 bases short and J 2 bases short, with 14 bases between. Germline-derived CDR1 and CDR2 are SGHTA and FQGNSA. CDR3: CASSNREGTTDTQYF. The CDR3 DNA follows: TGTGCCAGCAGCAACCGGGAAGGCACCACAGATACGCAGTATTTT. Variable domain in full (rest from reference TRBV7-2 and TRBJ2-3): GAGVSQSPSNKVTEKGKDVELRCDPISGHTALYWYRQSLGQGLEFLIYFQGNSAPDKSGLPSDRFSAERTGGSVSTLTIQRTQQEDSAVYLCASSNREGTTDTQYFGPGTRLTVL.